This T cell receptor (beta chain) appears in the sequencing data of a study of shared clonotypes between healthy human individuals. The method was immunoSEQ multiplex PCR; TCRdb's version includes in-frame clones alone and lacks a portion of them. The sample shows roughly 810,000 clones, about 96% of them seen only once. Study conclusions and caveats: Non-shared clonotypes had lower generation probabilities than those shared by all four donors.

V shed 3 bases and J 7 bases; nucleotides not matched to a gene: 0. CDR1 is LGHNT and CDR2 is FRNRAP in the germline V gene. The CDR3 is made up of 12 amino acids. The naive CD8 fraction comprised CD45RO-negative cells positively selected for CCR7 and excluded terminally differentiated effector memory CD45RA+ cells. Worth noting for this clone: Its antigen is still unknown.

This clonotype was sampled from a man younger than 45 in good health. The rearrangement links TRBV12-5 to TRBJ1-5; TRBD1 agrees at 7 bases. The sequencing sample was made of naive CD8+ T cells sorted from blood. CDR3 loop: CASGLQGQPQHF. The CDR3 region has the DNA TGTGCTAGTGGTTTACAGGGGCAGCCCCAGCATTTT.